The 7 T cell receptor beta chains below come from one sample, sequenced in a study of T cells after yellow fever vaccination. TCRdb re-called the 5' RACE reads through MiXCR, storing one row per CDR3 protein. There are 90,000 to 130,000 distinct CDR3 sequences in the sample; 8.4% occur only once, and 25% lies in the top ten. The sample was CD8+ T cells sorted from PBMCs, taken 45 days after the yellow fever booster vaccination. The origin of the receptors is a man younger than 40 who received the YFV17D yellow fever vaccine.

This sequence joins TRBV6-1 and TRBJ2-6; D might be TRBD1 (5 bases). Germline V gene data show CDR1 as MNHNS and CDR2 as SASEGT. V lost 3 bases and J lost 1, with 16 bases in between. CDR3 length equals 18 residues. Written as DNA, the CDR3 is TGTGCCAGCAGTGAGCGACAGCACCTCGTGTCTGGGGCCAACGTCCTGACTTTC. This codes for CASSERQHLVSGANVLTF.

This clonotype occurred a few times. The rearrangement links TRBV6-2 or TRBV6-3 to TRBJ2-1; tentatively, D is TRBD1 (6 bases). V was trimmed by 6 bases and J by 8 bases, leaving 20 bases between them. CDR3 length: 15 residues. Germline V lookup: CDR1 MNHEY, CDR2 SVGEGT. CDR3 sequence reads: CASRQGQAPRHEQFF. The CDR3 region has the DNA TGTGCCAGCAGACAGGGACAAGCCCCCCGTCATGAGCAGTTCTTC.

The chain joins TRBV7-9 to TRBJ2-5; a possible D gene is TRBD1 (6 bases). CDR1 and CDR2 from the germline V gene are SEHNR and FQNEAQ (reference sequence). The CDR3 covers 13 residues. The ends were cut back, 6 bases at V and 2 bases at J, with 10 bases in the middle. CDR3 coding DNA: TGTGCCAGCAGACGGACAGTTCAAGAGACCCAGTACTTC. Translating it yields CASRRTVQETQYF.

This clonotype was picked up many times. This chain links TRBV29-1 with TRBJ2-7; D is unclear. The V and J ends lost 3 bases and 2 bases respectively, with 5 bases between them. This CDR3 comprises 11 residues. Germline assignment: CDR1 SQVTM and CDR2 ANQGSEA. The CDR3 loop is CSVEDTYEQYF. The CDR3 region has the DNA TGCAGCGTTGAGGATACCTACGAGCAGTACTTC.

A note on this clonotype: A much larger clone lies a single base off, so this may be a read error. The genes are TRBV27 and TRBJ2-1, with 10 positions matching TRBD2. The CDR3 sequence is 16 residues long. The germline gives CDR1 MNHEY, CDR2 SMNVEV (reference sequence). CDR3 in amino acids: CVSSRTLAGPYNEQFF. CDR3 nucleotides: TGTGTCAGCAGTCGGACACTAGCGGGACCTTACAATGAGCAGTTCTTC.

This clonotype was detected many times. This chain connects TRBV28 to TRBJ1-1, with D unresolved. V was cut by 5 bases and J by 4 bases, with 14 bases left in between. The CDR3 runs 14 residues. The germline gives CDR1 MDHEN, CDR2 SYDVKM. In nucleotides, the CDR3 is TGTGCCAGCAGTCTGACTGGCTCGAGCACTGAAGCTTTCTTT. It is translated as CASSLTGSSTEAFF.

This chain uses TRBV7-9 with TRBJ2-2, with unresolved D. Germline CDR1 and CDR2: SEHNR and FQNEAQ (reference sequence). V was clipped by 3 bases and J by 0 bases, with 8 bases between them. The CDR3 loop spans 15 amino acids. CDR3 bases: TGTGCCAGCAGCTTCTTGCTGTCGAACACCGGGGAGCTGTTTTTT. It specifies CASSFLLSNTGELFF.